This TCR beta chain was identified during a study of Ad26.COV2.S vaccination and SARS-CoV-2 variants. Whole-study context: Ad26.COV2.S shots went into the muscle once or twice, 56 days apart.

The treatment was: around 19 received Ad26.COV2.S at low or high dose, single or two shots; five or six received placebo; per-sample allocation not given. Samples were taken on day 63 after the first vaccine or placebo injection. There are 13 residues in the CDR3. V was pared by 5 bases and J by 6 bases, with 13 bases between. TCRdb's copy holds only in-frame clones and misses some; the assay was immunoSEQ multiplex PCR. The sample contains about 350,000 clones, 80% to 90% of which appear only once. Study-level findings and limits: Researchers cautioned that TCR breadth and depth analyses may have underestimated total T cell responses. Researchers reported similar non-spike TCR breadth in vaccine and placebo recipients.

In the case of this clone: Its matching antigen is unknown.

Sample: peripheral blood, taken in a trial of Ad26.COV2.S vaccine versus placebo. This receptor was obtained from a person aged 18-60 years who received the Ad26.COV2.S COVID-19 vaccine or a placebo. The chain employs TRBV12-3 or TRBV12-4 and TRBJ1-1; D call uncertain. This chain's CDR3 is CASSKTLPPEAFF. The CDR3 nucleotides are TGTGCCAGCAGTAAGACCCTTCCCCCTGAAGCTTTCTTT.